The present entry profiles one TCR beta chain with its context. What it binds is unknown. This specimen belongs to a study of cytomegalovirus exposure and HLA in healthy donors. Study overall: Unique TCRs numbering approximately 81 million, obtained from HLA-typed donors, made up an early data release. Findings and caveats of the study: Reported findings show TCR beta sequences accurately forecast HLA-A and HLA-B alleles in most subjects. A prior analysis recorded that most TCR beta V segments were productive about 87% or about 30% of the time. In a later analysis, common viral pathogens appeared linked to several of the most significant clusters.

This CDR3 is 15 amino acids long. Germline CDR1 is LNHDA and CDR2 is SQIVND (reference sequence). V lost 5 bases and J lost 2, with 16 bases in between. Both 60 Vbeta primers and 13 Jbeta primers went into the PCR. Clones were sequenced by immunoSEQ multiplex PCR, and TCRdb holds only the in-frame ones, with some missing. The sample carries approximately 89,000 clones, more than 55% recorded once. The chain couples TRBV19 to TRBJ2-7; weak D call: TRBD1 (6 bases). This TCR was recovered from a woman in her twenties or thirties in good health and CMV-seropositive. The sequenced sample consisted of PBMCs. CDR3 coding DNA: TGTGCCAGTAGTTCCACGGTGGGACATACCTACGAGCAGTACTTC. It codes for CASSSTVGHTYEQYF.